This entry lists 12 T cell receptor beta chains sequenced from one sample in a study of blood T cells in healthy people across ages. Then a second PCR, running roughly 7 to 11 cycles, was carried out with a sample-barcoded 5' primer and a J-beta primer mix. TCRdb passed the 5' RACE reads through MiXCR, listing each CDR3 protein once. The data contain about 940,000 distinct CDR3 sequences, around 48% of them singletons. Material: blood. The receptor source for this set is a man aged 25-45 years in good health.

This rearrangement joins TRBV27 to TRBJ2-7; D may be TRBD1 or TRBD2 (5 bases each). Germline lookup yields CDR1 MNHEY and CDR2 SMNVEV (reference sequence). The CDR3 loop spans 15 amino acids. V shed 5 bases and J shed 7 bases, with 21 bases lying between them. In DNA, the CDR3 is TGTGCCAGCAGTGACCGGGACGGAATACGCTTGGAGCAGTACTTC. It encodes CASSDRDGIRLEQYF.

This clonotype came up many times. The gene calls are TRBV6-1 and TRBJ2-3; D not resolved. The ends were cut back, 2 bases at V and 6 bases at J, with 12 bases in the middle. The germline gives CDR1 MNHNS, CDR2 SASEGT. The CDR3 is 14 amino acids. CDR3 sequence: CASSEQPNRDTQYF. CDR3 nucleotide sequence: TGTGCCAGCAGTGAACAGCCTAATCGGGATACGCAGTATTTT.

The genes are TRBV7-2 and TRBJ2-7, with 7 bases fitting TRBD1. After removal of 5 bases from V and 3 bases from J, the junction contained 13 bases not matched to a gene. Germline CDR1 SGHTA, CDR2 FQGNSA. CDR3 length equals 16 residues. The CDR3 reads CASSDATGSKVYEQYF. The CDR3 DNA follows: TGTGCCAGCAGCGACGCGACAGGGAGTAAGGTCTACGAGCAGTACTTC.

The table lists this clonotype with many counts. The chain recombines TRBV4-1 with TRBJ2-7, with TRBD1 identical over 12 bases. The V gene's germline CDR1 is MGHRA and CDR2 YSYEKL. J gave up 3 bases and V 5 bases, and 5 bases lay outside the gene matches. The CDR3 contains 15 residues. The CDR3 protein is CASSSGTGGIYEQYF. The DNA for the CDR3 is TGCGCCAGCAGCTCTGGGACAGGGGGCATCTACGAGCAGTACTTC.

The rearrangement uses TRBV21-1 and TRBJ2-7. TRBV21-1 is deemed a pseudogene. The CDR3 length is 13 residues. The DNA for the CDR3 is TGTGCCAGCAGCCTGCACATCTCCTACGAGCAGTACTTC. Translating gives CASSLHISYEQYF.

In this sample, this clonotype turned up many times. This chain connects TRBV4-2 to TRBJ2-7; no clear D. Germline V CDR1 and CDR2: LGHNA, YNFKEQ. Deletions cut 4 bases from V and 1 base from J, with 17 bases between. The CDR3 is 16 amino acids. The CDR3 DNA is TGTGCCAGCAGCCCCCCGGCAGCCATCGTTTCCTACGAGCAGTACTTC. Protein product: CASSPPAAIVSYEQYF.

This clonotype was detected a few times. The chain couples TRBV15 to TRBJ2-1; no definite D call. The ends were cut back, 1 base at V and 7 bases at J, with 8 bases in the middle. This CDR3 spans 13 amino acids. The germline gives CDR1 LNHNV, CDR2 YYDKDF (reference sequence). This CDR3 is CATSRVSRNEQFF. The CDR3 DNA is TGTGCCACCAGCAGAGTCTCCCGAAATGAGCAGTTCTTC. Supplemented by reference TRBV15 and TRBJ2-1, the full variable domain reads DAMVIQNPRYQVTQFGKPVTLSCSQTLNHNVMYWYQQKSSQAPKLLFHYYDKDFNNEADTPDNFQSRRPNTSFCFLDIRSPGLGDTAMYLCATSRVSRNEQFFGPGTRLTVL.

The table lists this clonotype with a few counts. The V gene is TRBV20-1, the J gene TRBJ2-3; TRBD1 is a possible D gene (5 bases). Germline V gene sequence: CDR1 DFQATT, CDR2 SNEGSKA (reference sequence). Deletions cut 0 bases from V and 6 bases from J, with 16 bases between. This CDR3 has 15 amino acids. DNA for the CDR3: TGCAGTGCTAGAGATCAGGGCAGGGTTGCCGATACGCAGTATTTT. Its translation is CSARDQGRVADTQYF.

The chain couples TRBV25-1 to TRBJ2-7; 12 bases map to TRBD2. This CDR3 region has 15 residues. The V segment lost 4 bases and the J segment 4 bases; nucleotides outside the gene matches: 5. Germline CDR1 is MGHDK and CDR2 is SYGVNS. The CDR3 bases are TGTGCCAGCAGTGGCCGACTAGCGGGGGCGTACGAGCAGTACTTC. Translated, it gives CASSGRLAGAYEQYF.

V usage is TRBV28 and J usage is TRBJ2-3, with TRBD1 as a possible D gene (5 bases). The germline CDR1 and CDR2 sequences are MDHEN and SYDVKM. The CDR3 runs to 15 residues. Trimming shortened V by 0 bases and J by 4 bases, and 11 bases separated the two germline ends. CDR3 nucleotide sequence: TGTGCCAGCAGTTTATGGTCTGTAGGGGCAGATACGCAGTATTTT. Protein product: CASSLWSVGADTQYF.

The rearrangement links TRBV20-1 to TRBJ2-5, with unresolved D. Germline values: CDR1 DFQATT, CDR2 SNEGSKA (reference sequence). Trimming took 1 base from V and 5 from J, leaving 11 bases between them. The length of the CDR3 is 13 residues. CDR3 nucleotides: TGCAGTGCTAGAGGGGGTTTGTTGGAGACCCAGTACTTC. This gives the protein CSARGGLLETQYF.

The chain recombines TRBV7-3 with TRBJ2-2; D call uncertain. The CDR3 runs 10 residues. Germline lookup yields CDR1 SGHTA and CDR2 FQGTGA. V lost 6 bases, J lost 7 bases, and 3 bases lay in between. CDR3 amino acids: CASRHGELFF. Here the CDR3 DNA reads TGTGCCAGCAGGCACGGGGAGCTGTTTTTT. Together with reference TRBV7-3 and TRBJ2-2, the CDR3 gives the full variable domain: GAGVSQTPSNKVTEKGKYVELRCDPISGHTALYWYRQSLGQGPEFLIYFQGTGAADDSGLPNDRFFAVRPEGSVSTLKIQRTERGDSAVYLCASRHGELFFGEGSRLTVL.